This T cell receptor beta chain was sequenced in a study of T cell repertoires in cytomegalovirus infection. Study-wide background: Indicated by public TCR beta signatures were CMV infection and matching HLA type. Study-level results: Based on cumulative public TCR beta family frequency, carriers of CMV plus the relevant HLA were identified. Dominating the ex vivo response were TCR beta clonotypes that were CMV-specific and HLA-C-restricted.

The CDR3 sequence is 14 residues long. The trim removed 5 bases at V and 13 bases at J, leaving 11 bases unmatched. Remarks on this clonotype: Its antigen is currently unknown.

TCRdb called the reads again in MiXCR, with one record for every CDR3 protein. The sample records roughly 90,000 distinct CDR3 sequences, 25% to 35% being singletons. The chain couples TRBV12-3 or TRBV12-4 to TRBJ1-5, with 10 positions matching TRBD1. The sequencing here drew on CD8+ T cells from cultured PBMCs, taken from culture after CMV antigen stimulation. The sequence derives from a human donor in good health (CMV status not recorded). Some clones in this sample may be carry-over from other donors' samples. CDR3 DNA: TGTGCCAGCAGTCCGGGGACAGGGGTCCTGCTTCAGCATTTT. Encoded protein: CASSPGTGVLLQHF.